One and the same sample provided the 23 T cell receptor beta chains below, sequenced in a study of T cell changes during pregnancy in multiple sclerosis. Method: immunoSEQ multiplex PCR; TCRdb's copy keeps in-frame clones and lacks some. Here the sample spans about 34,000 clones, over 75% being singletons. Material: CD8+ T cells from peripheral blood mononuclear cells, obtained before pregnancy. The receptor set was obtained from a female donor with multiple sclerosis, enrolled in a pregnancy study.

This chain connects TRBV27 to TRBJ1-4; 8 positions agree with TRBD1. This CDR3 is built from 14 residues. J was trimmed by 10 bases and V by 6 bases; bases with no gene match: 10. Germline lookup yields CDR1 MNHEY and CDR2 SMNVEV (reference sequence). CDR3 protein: CASRPTLGTGKLFF. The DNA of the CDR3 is TGTGCCAGCAGACCAACCTTAGGGACAGGAAAACTGTTTTTT. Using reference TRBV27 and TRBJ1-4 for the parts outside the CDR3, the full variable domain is EAQVTQNPRYLITVTGKKLTVTCSQNMNHEYMSWYRQDPGLGLRQIYYSMNVEVTDKGDVPEGYKVSRKEKRNFPLILESPSPNQTSLYFCASRPTLGTGKLFFGSGTQLSVL.

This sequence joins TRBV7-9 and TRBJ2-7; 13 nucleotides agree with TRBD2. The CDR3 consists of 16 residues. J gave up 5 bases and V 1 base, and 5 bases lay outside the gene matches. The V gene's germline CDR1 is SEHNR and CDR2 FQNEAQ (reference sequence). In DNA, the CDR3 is TGTGCCAGCAGCTTAGTGGAACTAGCGGGAGGGAACGAGCAGTACTTC. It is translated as CASSLVELAGGNEQYF. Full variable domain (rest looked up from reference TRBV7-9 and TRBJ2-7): DTGVSQNPRHKITKRGQNVTFRCDPISEHNRLYWYRQTLGQGPEFLTYFQNEAQLEKSRLLSDRFSAERPKGSFSTLEIQRTEQGDSAMYLCASSLVELAGGNEQYFGPGTRLTVT.

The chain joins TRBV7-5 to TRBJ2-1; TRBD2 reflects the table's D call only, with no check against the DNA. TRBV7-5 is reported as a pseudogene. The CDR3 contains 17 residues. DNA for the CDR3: TGTGTCAGAAGCTCGCAGGGCTGCGGGAGCTTGTGCAATGAGCAGTTCTTC. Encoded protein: CVRSSQGCGSLCNEQFF.

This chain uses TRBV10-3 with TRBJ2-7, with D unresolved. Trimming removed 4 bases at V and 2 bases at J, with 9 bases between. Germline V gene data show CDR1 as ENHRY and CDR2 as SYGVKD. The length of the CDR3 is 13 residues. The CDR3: CAISGGIAYEQYF. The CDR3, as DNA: TGTGCCATCAGTGGCGGTATTGCCTACGAGCAGTACTTC.

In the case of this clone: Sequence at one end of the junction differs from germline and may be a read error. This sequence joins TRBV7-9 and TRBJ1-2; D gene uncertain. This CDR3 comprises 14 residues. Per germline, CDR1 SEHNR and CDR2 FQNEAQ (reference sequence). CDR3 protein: CASSSRQGGYDYTF. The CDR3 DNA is TGTGCCAGCAGCTCCCGACAAGGTGGGTATGACTACACCTTC.

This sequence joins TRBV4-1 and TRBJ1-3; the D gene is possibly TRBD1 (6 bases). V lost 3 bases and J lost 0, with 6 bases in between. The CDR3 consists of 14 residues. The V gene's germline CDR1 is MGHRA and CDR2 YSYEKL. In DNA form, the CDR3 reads TGCGCCAGCAGCCAGGACAGCTCTGGAAACACCATATATTTT. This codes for CASSQDSSGNTIYF.

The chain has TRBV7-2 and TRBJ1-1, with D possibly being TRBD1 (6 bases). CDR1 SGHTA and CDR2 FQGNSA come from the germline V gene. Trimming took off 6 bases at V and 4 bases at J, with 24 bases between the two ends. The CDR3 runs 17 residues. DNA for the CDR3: TGTGCCAGCAGTTTTACAGGGATCGTTGCCGAATTCACTGAAGCTTTCTTT. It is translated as CASSFTGIVAEFTEAFF.

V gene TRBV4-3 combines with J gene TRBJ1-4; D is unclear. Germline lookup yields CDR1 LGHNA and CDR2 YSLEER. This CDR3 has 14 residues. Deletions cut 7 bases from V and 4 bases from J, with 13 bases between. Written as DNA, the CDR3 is TGCGCCAGCACCCTCACCAGGCATAATGAAAAACTGTTTTTT. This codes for CASTLTRHNEKLFF.

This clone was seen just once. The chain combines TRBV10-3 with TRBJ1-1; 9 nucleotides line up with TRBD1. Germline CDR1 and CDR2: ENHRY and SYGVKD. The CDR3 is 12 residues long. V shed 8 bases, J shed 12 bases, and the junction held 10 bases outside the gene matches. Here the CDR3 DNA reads TGTGCCATCGTGACCGGGACAGGGATGACTTTCTTT. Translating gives CAIVTGTGMTFF.

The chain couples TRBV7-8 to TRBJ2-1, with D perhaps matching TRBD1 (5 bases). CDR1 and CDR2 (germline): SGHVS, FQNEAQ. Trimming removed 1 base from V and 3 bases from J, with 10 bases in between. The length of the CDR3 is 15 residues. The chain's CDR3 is CASSLEGPGYNEQFF. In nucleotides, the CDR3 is TGTGCCAGCAGCTTAGAGGGGCCAGGCTACAATGAGCAGTTCTTC.

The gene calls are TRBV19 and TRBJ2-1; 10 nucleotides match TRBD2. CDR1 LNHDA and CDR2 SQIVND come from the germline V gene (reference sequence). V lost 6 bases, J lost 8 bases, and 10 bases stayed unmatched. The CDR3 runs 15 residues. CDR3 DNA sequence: TGTGCCAGTAGCCGTGGGCCTAGCGGGAGTGATGAGCAGTTCTTC. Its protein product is CASSRGPSGSDEQFF.

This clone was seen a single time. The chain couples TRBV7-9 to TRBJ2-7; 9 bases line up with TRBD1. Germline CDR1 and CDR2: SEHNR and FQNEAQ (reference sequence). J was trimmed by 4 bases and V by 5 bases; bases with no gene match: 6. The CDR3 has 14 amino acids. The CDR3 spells CASSPPGQGYEQYF. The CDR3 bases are TGTGCCAGCAGCCCACCCGGACAGGGGTACGAGCAGTACTTC.

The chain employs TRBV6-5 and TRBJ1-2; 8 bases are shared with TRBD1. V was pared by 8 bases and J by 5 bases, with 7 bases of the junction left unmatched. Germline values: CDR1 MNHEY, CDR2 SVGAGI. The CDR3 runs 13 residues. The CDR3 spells CASGPGQEYGYTF. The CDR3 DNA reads TGTGCCAGCGGCCCGGGACAGGAGTATGGCTACACCTTC.

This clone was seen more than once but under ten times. CDR3 protein: CASSQETGTGGDEQYF. Here the CDR3 DNA reads TGTGCCAGCAGCCAAGAAACCGGGACAGGGGGCGACGAGCAGTACTTC. The rearrangement uses TRBV4-2 and TRBJ2-7; 12 bases map to TRBD1. The germline CDR1 and CDR2 sequences are LGHNA and YNFKEQ. With V trimmed by 0 bases and J by 5 bases, 5 bases remained unmatched. The CDR3 is made up of 16 amino acids.

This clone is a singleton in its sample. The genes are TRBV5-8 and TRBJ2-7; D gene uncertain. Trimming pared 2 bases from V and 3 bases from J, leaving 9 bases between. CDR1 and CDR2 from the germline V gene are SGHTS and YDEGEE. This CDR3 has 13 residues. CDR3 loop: CASSLSAGYEQYF. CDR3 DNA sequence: TGTGCCAGCAGCTTATCGGCAGGCTACGAGCAGTACTTC.

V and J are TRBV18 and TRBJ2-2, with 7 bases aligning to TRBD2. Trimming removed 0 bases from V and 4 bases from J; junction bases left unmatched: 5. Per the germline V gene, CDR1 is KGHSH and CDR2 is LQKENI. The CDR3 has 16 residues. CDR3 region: CASSPPGGKLTGELFF. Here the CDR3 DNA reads TGTGCCAGCTCACCACCGGGGGGGAAACTCACCGGGGAGCTGTTTTTT.

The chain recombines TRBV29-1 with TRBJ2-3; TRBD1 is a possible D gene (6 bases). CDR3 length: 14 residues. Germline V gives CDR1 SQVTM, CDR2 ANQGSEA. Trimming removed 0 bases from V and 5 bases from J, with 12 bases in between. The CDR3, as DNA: TGCAGCGTTGAAGAGGGGGCAAGGTTAGATACGCAGTATTTT. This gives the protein CSVEEGARLDTQYF.

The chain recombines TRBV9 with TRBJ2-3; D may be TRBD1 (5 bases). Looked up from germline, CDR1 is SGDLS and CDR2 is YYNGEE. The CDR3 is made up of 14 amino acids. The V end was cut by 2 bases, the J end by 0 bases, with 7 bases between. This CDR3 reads CASSVYRSTDTQYF. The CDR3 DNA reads TGTGCCAGCAGCGTTTACAGGAGCACAGATACGCAGTATTTT. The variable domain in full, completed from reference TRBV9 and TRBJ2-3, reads DSGVTQTPKHLITATGQRVTLRCSPRSGDLSVYWYQQSLDQGLQFLIQYYNGEERAKGNILERFSAQQFPDLHSELNLSSLELGDSALYFCASSVYRSTDTQYFGPGTRLTVL.

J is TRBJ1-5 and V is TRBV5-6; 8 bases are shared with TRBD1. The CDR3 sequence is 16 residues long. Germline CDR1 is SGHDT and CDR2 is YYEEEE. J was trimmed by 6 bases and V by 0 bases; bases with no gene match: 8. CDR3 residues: CASSLGGQGSGQPQHF. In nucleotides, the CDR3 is TGTGCCAGCAGCTTGGGAGGACAGGGTTCAGGTCAGCCCCAGCATTTT.

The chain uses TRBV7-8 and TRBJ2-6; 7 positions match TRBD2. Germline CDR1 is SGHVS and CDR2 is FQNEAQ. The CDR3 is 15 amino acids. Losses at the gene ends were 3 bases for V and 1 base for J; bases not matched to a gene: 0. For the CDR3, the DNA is TGTGCCAGCAGCTTCGGGGGGTCTGGGGCCAACGTCCTGACTTTC. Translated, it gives CASSFGGSGANVLTF. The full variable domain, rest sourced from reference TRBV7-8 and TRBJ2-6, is GAGVSQSPRYKVAKRGQDVALRCDPISGHVSLFWYQQALGQGPEFLTYFQNEAQLDKSGLPSDRFFAERPEGSVSTLKIQRTQQEDSAVYLCASSFGGSGANVLTFGAGSRLTVL.

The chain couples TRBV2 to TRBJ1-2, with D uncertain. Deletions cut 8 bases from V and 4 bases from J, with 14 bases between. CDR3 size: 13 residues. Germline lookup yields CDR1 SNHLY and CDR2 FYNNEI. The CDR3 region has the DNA TGTGCCAGCGAGGCGAGGGAGGCCTATGGCTACACCTTC. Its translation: CASEAREAYGYTF.

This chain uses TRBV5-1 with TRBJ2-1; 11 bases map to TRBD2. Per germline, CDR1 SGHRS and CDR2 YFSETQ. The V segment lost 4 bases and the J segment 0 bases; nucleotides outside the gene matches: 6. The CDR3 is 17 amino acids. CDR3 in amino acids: CASSQGTSGISYNEQFF. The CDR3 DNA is TGCGCCAGCAGCCAAGGGACTAGCGGAATCTCCTACAATGAGCAGTTCTTC.

The CDR3 coding sequence is TGTGCCAGCAGCTACAGGGACGAGAGTGGATCACCCCTCCACTTT. Encoded protein: CASSYRDESGSPLHF. The chain links TRBV7-9 to TRBJ1-6; perhaps TRBD1 as D (6 bases). V lost 4 bases and J lost 10, with 17 bases in between. Germline CDR1 is SEHNR and CDR2 is FQNEAQ (reference sequence). This CDR3 comprises 15 residues. Full variable domain (outside the CDR3, taken from reference TRBV7-9 and TRBJ1-6): DTGVSQNPRHKITKRGQNVTFRCDPISEHNRLYWYRQTLGQGPEFLTYFQNEAQLEKSRLLSDRFSAERPKGSFSTLEIQRTEQGDSAMYLCASSYRDESGSPLHFGNGTRLTVT.